The 16 T cell receptor beta chains presented below share a single source sample, sequenced in a study of shared clonotypes between healthy human individuals. Measured with immunoSEQ multiplex PCR; TCRdb has only the in-frame clones, and not every one. The profile covers 950,000 to 1,100,000 clones, with about 76% appearing a single time and approximately 1.5% taken by the ten largest. Material for sequencing was memory CD4+ T cells sorted from blood. The sample's subset: CD45RA-negative fraction. Receptors originate from a man younger than 30 in good health.

This chain connects TRBV30 to TRBJ1-1; D not certain. The CDR3 covers 13 residues. Trimming took off 4 bases at V and 4 bases at J, with 13 bases between the two ends. CDR1 is GTSNPN and CDR2 is SVGIG in the germline V gene (reference sequence). CDR3 in amino acids: CAWTPQLGTEAFF. The CDR3, as DNA: TGTGCCTGGACCCCCCAACTCGGCACTGAAGCTTTCTTT.

This chain uses TRBV6-5 with TRBJ1-6; 10 bases match TRBD1. This CDR3 has 14 amino acids. V lost 5 bases, J lost 10 bases, and 5 bases stayed unmatched. Germline V gives CDR1 MNHEY, CDR2 SVGAGI. This chain's CDR3 is CASSGQGGRSPLHF. The CDR3 region has the DNA TGTGCCAGCAGTGGACAGGGGGGTAGATCACCCCTCCACTTT.

The chain employs TRBV6-6 and TRBJ2-5; 8 bases match TRBD2. After removal of 6 bases from V and 5 bases from J, the junction contained 8 bases not matched to a gene. The CDR3 has 14 amino acids. The germline CDR1 and CDR2 sequences are MNHNY and SVGAGI (reference sequence). CDR3 in amino acids: CASSRSGGAETQYF. Written as DNA, the CDR3 is TGTGCCAGCAGCCGCTCCGGGGGGGCGGAGACCCAGTACTTC.

The chain has TRBV18 and TRBJ2-7; 9 positions match TRBD1. Germline V CDR1 and CDR2: KGHSH, LQKENI. The V and J ends lost 6 bases and 2 bases, in that order; junction bases with no gene match: 8. The CDR3 is 15 amino acids. The CDR3 DNA reads TGTGCCAGCTCTCCGGGACAGGGAATAACCTACGAGCAGTACTTC. Translated, it gives CASSPGQGITYEQYF.

Points on this clone: The same CDR3 can be traced to other DNA sequences in this sample. The chain links TRBV30 to TRBJ1-3; D is uncertain. Germline CDR1 and CDR2: GTSNPN and SVGIG (reference sequence). This CDR3 comprises 12 residues. Trimming stripped 1 base from V and 1 base from J, with 2 bases between. CDR3 DNA: TGTGCCTGGAGTGGATCTGGAAACACCATATATTTT. Translating it yields CAWSGSGNTIYF. Filled out from reference TRBV30 and TRBJ1-3, the complete variable domain reads SQTIHQWPATLVQPVGSPLSLECTVEGTSNPNLYWYRQAAGRGLQLLFYSVGIGQISSEVPQNLSASRPQDRQFILSSKKLLLSDSGFYLCAWSGSGNTIYFGEGSWLTVV.

This clone was counted a single time. The rearrangement links TRBV7-6 to TRBJ2-2; 15 bases map to TRBD2. This CDR3 contains 17 residues. In germline, CDR1 is SGHVS, CDR2 FNYEAQ. After removal of 5 bases from V and 4 bases from J, the junction contained 5 bases not matched to a gene. CDR3 in DNA: TGTGCCAGCAGCGGCGGACTAGCGGGGGGGCTCACCGGGGAGCTGTTTTTT. Translated, it gives CASSGGLAGGLTGELFF.

This chain joins TRBV27 and TRBJ1-2; D not resolved. From germline, CDR1 is MNHEY and CDR2 SMNVEV (reference sequence). The CDR3 has 14 amino acids. V lost 0 bases and J 0 bases, leaving 5 bases between the germline ends. DNA of the CDR3: TGTGCCAGCAGTTTATCCCGGGCTAACTATGGCTACACCTTC. Protein: CASSLSRANYGYTF.

This clone has a handful of counts. The chain is built from TRBV7-9 and TRBJ1-3; D may be TRBD1 (6 bases). The germline V and J ends were trimmed by 2 bases and 2 bases, with 10 bases remaining between them. Germline lookup yields CDR1 SEHNR and CDR2 FQNEAQ (reference sequence). The CDR3 totals 15 residues. The DNA of the CDR3 is TGTGCCAGCAGCTTACCCACAGGGACTGGAAACACCATATATTTT. Translating gives CASSLPTGTGNTIYF. Variable domain in full (rest from reference TRBV7-9 and TRBJ1-3): DTGVSQNPRHKITKRGQNVTFRCDPISEHNRLYWYRQTLGQGPEFLTYFQNEAQLEKSRLLSDRFSAERPKGSFSTLEIQRTEQGDSAMYLCASSLPTGTGNTIYFGEGSWLTVV.

The chain carries TRBV6-5 and TRBJ1-4; no clear D. V was cut by 7 bases and J by 7 bases, with 16 bases left in between. Germline assignment: CDR1 MNHEY and CDR2 SVGAGI. CDR3 length equals 14 residues. For the CDR3, the DNA is TGTGCCAGCACCCAGAGGGCAGGAGGTGAAAAACTGTTTTTT. This translates into CASTQRAGGEKLFF.

The rearrangement uses TRBV6-6 and TRBJ2-7, with 8 bases lining up with TRBD2. The trim removed 7 bases at V and 0 bases at J, leaving 11 bases unmatched. The germline gives CDR1 MNHNY, CDR2 SVGAGI (reference sequence). This CDR3 is 16 amino acids long. The CDR3: CASNQPGGGSSYEQYF. DNA of the CDR3: TGTGCCAGCAACCAACCCGGGGGGGGGAGCTCCTACGAGCAGTACTTC.

Ten or more counts support this clone. This chain joins TRBV6-5 and TRBJ2-7; D possibly matches TRBD1 or TRBD2 (5 bases each). Germline V gene sequence: CDR1 MNHEY, CDR2 SVGAGI. The V end was cut by 6 bases, the J end by 7 bases, with 16 bases between. The CDR3 covers 13 residues. The CDR3 is CASRKGGGWEQYF. The CDR3 DNA follows: TGTGCCAGCAGGAAAGGTGGGGGTTGGGAGCAGTACTTC.

The chain couples TRBV30 to TRBJ2-7; 8 nucleotides agree with TRBD1. The germline V gene encodes CDR1 GTSNPN and CDR2 SVGIG (reference sequence). The length of the CDR3 is 15 residues. V shed 0 bases, J shed 6 bases, and the junction held 10 bases outside the gene matches. The CDR3 is CAWSVTWTGLSEQYF. The CDR3 DNA sequence: TGTGCCTGGAGTGTAACCTGGACAGGGTTGAGCGAGCAGTACTTC.

This clone has just one count. The gene calls are TRBV6-1 and TRBJ2-7; D perhaps matches TRBD2 (5 bases). CDR3 size: 13 residues. CDR1 and CDR2 from the germline V gene are MNHNS and SASEGT. This chain's CDR3 is CASTRLNSYEQYF. CDR3 nucleotide sequence: TGTGCGTCAACTAGACTTAACTCCTACGAGCAGTACTTC.

The chain has TRBV6-5 and TRBJ1-3; D possibly corresponds to TRBD1 (6 bases). Germline lookup yields CDR1 MNHEY and CDR2 SVGAGI. V dropped 9 bases and J dropped 2 bases, with 11 bases sitting between them. The CDR3 has 13 residues. CDR3 nucleotide sequence: TGTGCCAGTAGGGGGAAAGCTGGAAACACCATATATTTT. This codes for CASRGKAGNTIYF.

This clone was observed many times. This chain connects TRBV5-8 to TRBJ1-5; D is uncertain. Germline CDR1 is SGHTS and CDR2 is YDEGEE. This CDR3 comprises 17 residues. The V end was cut by 0 bases, the J end by 0 bases, with 13 bases between. CDR3 sequence (DNA): TGTGCCAGCAGCTTGGATTTGACATCCCTTAGCAATCAGCCCCAGCATTTT. It is translated as CASSLDLTSLSNQPQHF.

This clone was picked up a small number of times. The J gene is TRBJ2-5, the V gene TRBV7-2; 8 bases agree with TRBD1. The germline gives CDR1 SGHTA, CDR2 FQGNSA. V dropped 5 bases and J dropped 5; count of bases not matched to a gene: 10. There are 15 residues in the CDR3. The CDR3 reads CASSTGQGRWETQYF. In DNA, the CDR3 is TGTGCCAGCAGCACAGGACAGGGAAGGTGGGAGACCCAGTACTTC.